This TCR beta chain came from a study of blood T cell repertoires in COVID-19. Across the whole study: In each case, the material was cDNA or gDNA derived from T cells, B-cell-depleted T cells, or PBMCs.

Clones were sequenced by immunoSEQ multiplex PCR, and TCRdb holds only the in-frame ones, with some missing. The sample lists some 150,000 clones, around nine tenths seen once, with 0.95% to 1.5% in the top ten. V was trimmed by 6 bases and J by 0 bases, leaving 9 bases between them. Germline V gene lookup returns CDR1 ENHRY and CDR2 SYGVKD. The CDR3 is 13 amino acids. Study members were between 18 and 89 years old and lived in 25 or so US regions. Membership in each cohort depended on participant-reported clinical history. The clonotype was recovered from a woman aged 25 to 39 with acute COVID-19. The sample consisted of PBMCs or T cells enriched from blood (not recorded which). This chain links TRBV10-3 with TRBJ2-7; D not certain. The CDR3 sequence is CAIRTASSYEQYF. The CDR3 nucleotides are TGTGCCATCAGAACGGCTAGCTCCTACGAGCAGTACTTC.